Listed below are T cell receptor beta chains from one sample, sequenced in a study of regulatory T cells in long-lasting Graves disease. TCRdb re-called the multiplex PCR reads with MiXCR, one entry per CDR3 protein. The repertoire holds roughly 610,000 distinct CDR3 sequences, with 16% as singletons. The sample also formed part of further work on T cells in Graves' hyperthyroidism and ophthalmopathy.

Sample: peripheral blood mononuclear cells (PBMCs), taken at new diagnosis, from a patient treated with antithyroid drugs. Receptors were obtained from a young woman with Graves disease. Both conserved end residues are part of each CDR3. The order of the fields is V gene, clone size, D gene, J gene, CDR3 protein, CDR3 DNA. A D gene is named only where the DNA matches it firmly. The size field is filled for only some rows; it gives once, few, many or a size class.

TRBV6-1	NA	TRBD1	TRBJ2-7	CASSISPGQGGYEQYF	TGTGCCAGCAGTATATCGCCGGGACAGGGGGGGTACGAGCAGTACTTC
TRBV7-2	many	NA	TRBJ2-3	CASTGGADTQYF	TGTGCCAGCACTGGGGGAGCAGATACGCAGTATTTT
TRBV6-1	many	TRBD2	TRBJ2-7	CASRTSGRAPYEQYF	TGTGCCAGCCGGACTAGCGGGAGGGCCCCCTACGAGCAGTACTTC
TRBV6-5	many	NA	TRBJ1-5	CASSYSSGQPQHF	TGTGCCAGCAGTTACTCGAGCGGCCAGCCCCAGCATTTT
TRBV7-2	NA	NA	TRBJ2-7	CASSPRARDYEQYF	TGTGCCAGCAGCCCCCGCGCCCGAGACTACGAGCAGTACTTC
TRBV2	NA	NA	TRBJ2-2	CASSEVGARSGELFF	TGTGCCAGCAGTGAAGTGGGAGCGCGATCCGGGGAGCTGTTTTTT
TRBV9	NA	NA	TRBJ2-3	CASSLGAGQSTDTQYF	TGTGCCAGCAGCCTAGGGGCGGGACAGAGCACAGATACGCAGTATTTT
TRBV12-3/TRBV12-4	many	NA	TRBJ1-2	CASSRTENYGYTF	TGTGCCAGCAGCCGTACAGAGAACTATGGCTACACCTTC
TRBV5-4	few	NA	TRBJ1-1	CASSLELGRMNTEAFF	TGTGCCAGCAGCTTGGAGTTAGGGAGGATGAACACTGAAGCTTTCTTT
TRBV2	many	TRBD2	TRBJ2-3	CAMKRELADTQYF	TGTGCCATGAAGCGGGAGCTGGCAGATACGCAGTATTTT
TRBV18	NA	NA	TRBJ2-7	CASSSLPALFEQYF	TGTGCCAGCTCATCCCTGCCAGCCCTCTTCGAGCAGTACTTC
TRBV28	many	NA	TRBJ2-1	CASSLTMRRGDEQFF	TGTGCCAGCAGTTTAACTATGCGCCGTGGGGATGAGCAGTTCTTC
TRBV28	many	NA	TRBJ1-4	CASSLTVIEKLFF	TGTGCCAGCAGCCTCACTGTAATAGAAAAACTGTTTTTT
TRBV30	NA	NA	TRBJ2-7	CAWNTGWGTYEQYF	TGTGCCTGGAATACAGGTTGGGGAACCTACGAGCAGTACTTC
TRBV15	many	TRBD2	TRBJ2-3	CATSREVDSGTADTQYF	TGTGCCACCAGCAGAGAGGTTGATAGCGGGACGGCAGATACGCAGTATTTT
TRBV20-1	NA	NA	TRBJ1-2	CSALGMNYGYTF	TGCAGTGCTCTGGGGATGAACTATGGCTACACCTTC
TRBV3-1	NA	NA	TRBJ2-5	CASSQDYGTQYF	TGTGCCAGCAGCCAAGATTATGGGACCCAGTACTTC
TRBV6-5	NA	NA	TRBJ2-1	CASSYSRLRTIDNEQFF	TGTGCCAGCAGTTACTCTAGACTCCGTACAATCGACAATGAGCAGTTCTTC
TRBV5-1	few	TRBD1	TRBJ2-7	CASSYTGTDSYEQYF	TGCGCCAGCAGCTACACCGGGACAGACTCCTACGAGCAGTACTTC
TRBV30	many	NA	TRBJ2-2	CAWSVGVNTGELFF	TGTGCCTGGAGTGTGGGTGTAAACACCGGGGAGCTGTTTTTT
TRBV7-2	few	NA	TRBJ2-7	CASSLASRGGLGLLNEQYF	TGTGCCAGCAGCTTAGCTAGTAGGGGGGGGTTGGGGCTCTTGAACGAGCAGTACTTC
TRBV6-2/TRBV6-3	many	NA	TRBJ2-7	CASSWLSEQYF	TGTGCCAGCAGTTGGCTTAGCGAGCAGTACTTC
TRBV12-3/TRBV12-4	few	NA	TRBJ1-2	CASRISTGSYGYTF	TGTGCCAGCAGGATCTCGACAGGAAGCTATGGCTACACCTTC
TRBV24-1	NA	NA	TRBJ2-1	CATRTEGYNEQFF	TGTGCCACCAGGACAGAGGGTTACAATGAGCAGTTCTTC
TRBV18	few	TRBD2	TRBJ2-1	CASSPDGGGSYNEQFF	TGTGCCAGCTCACCGGACGGGGGGGGCTCCTACAATGAGCAGTTCTTC
TRBV5-8	NA	NA	TRBJ1-1	CASRNLGGRGVNTEAFF	TGTGCCAGCCGCAACTTAGGGGGGCGAGGGGTGAACACTGAAGCTTTCTTT
TRBV28	many	TRBD2	TRBJ2-3	CASSLFAGALTSTDTQYF	TGTGCCAGCAGTTTATTTGCGGGAGCCCTGACTAGCACAGATACGCAGTATTTT
TRBV7-9	NA	TRBD1	TRBJ2-1	CASSQTGSTWNEQFF	TGTGCCAGCAGCCAGACAGGGAGTACTTGGAATGAGCAGTTCTTC
TRBV7-2	few	NA	TRBJ2-7	CASSAGTLLGHEQYF	TGTGCCAGCAGCGCCGGGACCCTCCTCGGCCACGAGCAGTACTTC
TRBV12-3/TRBV12-4	many	TRBD2	TRBJ2-1	CASSSASGSNEQFF	TGTGCCAGCAGTTCGGCTAGCGGGAGTAATGAGCAGTTCTTC
TRBV9	many	TRBD2	TRBJ2-5	CASSGSGVSETQYF	TGTGCCAGCAGCGGCAGCGGGGTGTCAGAGACCCAGTACTTC
TRBV9	NA	NA	TRBJ2-7	CASSALDQSSYEQYF	TGTGCCAGCAGCGCCCTGGACCAGAGCTCCTACGAGCAGTACTTC
TRBV2	many	NA	TRBJ2-1	CASSLTSPGVEQFF	TGTGCCAGCAGTTTGACGTCCCCAGGGGTAGAGCAGTTCTTC
TRBV7-3	many	TRBD1	TRBJ2-1	CASSQTGGPYNEQFF	TGTGCCAGCAGCCAGACAGGGGGACCCTACAATGAGCAGTTCTTC
TRBV7-3	few	TRBD1	TRBJ2-2	CASSWGTGGKNGELFF	TGTGCCAGCAGCTGGGGGACAGGGGGCAAGAACGGGGAGCTGTTTTTT
TRBV11-3	few	TRBD1	TRBJ2-2	CASSSPRTGNTGELFF	TGTGCCAGCAGCTCTCCCCGGACAGGGAACACCGGGGAGCTGTTTTTT
TRBV10-3	many	NA	TRBJ2-3	CAISESVFVNTDTQYF	TGTGCCATCAGTGAGTCGGTGTTCGTGAACACAGATACGCAGTATTTT
TRBV12-3/TRBV12-4	NA	TRBD2	TRBJ2-5	CASRDPLAGARETQYF	TGTGCCAGCAGGGACCCGCTAGCGGGAGCACGAGAGACCCAGTACTTC
TRBV6-1	few	TRBD2	TRBJ2-3	CATYLAGGPRDTQYF	TGTGCCACATACCTAGCGGGAGGGCCTAGAGATACGCAGTATTTT
TRBV5-1	NA	NA	TRBJ2-1	CASSSTLGGSSYNEQFF	TGCGCCAGCAGCTCGACTCTAGGGGGGAGCTCCTACAATGAGCAGTTCTTC
TRBV2	many	TRBD2	TRBJ2-1	CASKRLAVENEQFF	TGTGCCAGCAAAAGACTAGCGGTGGAGAATGAGCAGTTCTTC
TRBV6-2/TRBV6-3	NA	TRBD1	TRBJ1-5	CASRKGTGPYFNQPQHF	TGTGCCAGCAGAAAAGGGACAGGTCCTTACTTTAATCAGCCCCAGCATTTT
TRBV6-1	few	NA	TRBJ2-3	CASSTGADTQYF	TGTGCCAGCTCCACGGGGGCAGATACGCAGTATTTT
TRBV2	NA	NA	TRBJ2-5	CASSPHGPQETQYF	TGTGCCAGCAGTCCCCACGGGCCCCAAGAGACCCAGTACTTC
TRBV2	NA	NA	TRBJ2-7	CASRIQGNYEQYF	TGTGCCAGCAGGATCCAGGGGAACTACGAGCAGTACTTC
TRBV25-1	many	NA	TRBJ1-1	CASSGVVNTEAFF	TGTGCCAGCAGTGGGGTTGTGAACACTGAAGCTTTCTTT
TRBV10-1	few	NA	TRBJ2-5	CASSPATPSLETQYF	TGCGCCAGCAGTCCGGCAACCCCAAGTCTGGAGACCCAGTACTTC
TRBV30	few	TRBD1	TRBJ1-6	CAHQGGTPHLHF	TGTGCCCACCAGGGGGGCACCCCCCACCTCCACTTT
TRBV28	many	NA	TRBJ2-4	CASSFAGGAKNIQYF	TGTGCCAGCAGTTTTGCGGGCGGAGCCAAAAACATTCAGTACTTC
TRBV2	many	NA	TRBJ2-3	CASPRHESADTQYF	TGTGCCAGCCCACGCCATGAGTCCGCAGATACGCAGTATTTT
TRBV6-4	NA	NA	TRBJ1-2	CASDHDRAYGYTF	TGTGCCAGTGACCACGACAGAGCCTATGGCTACACCTTC
TRBV7-9	few	NA	TRBJ1-4	CASSPPPKTPGREKLFF	TGTGCCAGCAGCCCCCCCCCTAAGACGCCCGGGCGGGAAAAACTGTTTTTT
TRBV9	many	NA	TRBJ1-5	CASSGLEGQPQHF	TGTGCCAGCAGCGGACTGGAGGGTCAGCCCCAGCATTTT
TRBV5-1	many	NA	TRBJ1-1	CASTRGNTEAFF	TGTGCCAGCACGAGAGGGAACACTGAAGCTTTCTTT
TRBV12-3/TRBV12-4	many	NA	TRBJ2-5	CASSFSGWETQYF	TGTGCCAGCAGTTTCTCGGGTTGGGAGACCCAGTACTTC
TRBV29-1	few	TRBD1	TRBJ2-3	CSVTTGGQGRDTQYF	TGCAGCGTTACCACCGGGGGACAGGGAAGGGATACGCAGTATTTT
TRBV28	many	TRBD1	TRBJ1-2	CASSDRVDYYGYTF	TGTGCCAGCAGCGACAGGGTGGACTACTATGGCTACACCTTC
TRBV11-2	few	NA	TRBJ1-4	CASSPRVGEKLFF	TGTGCCAGCAGCCCCCGCGTGGGGGAAAAACTGTTTTTT
TRBV7-2	many	NA	TRBJ1-4	CASSWQDYPNEKLFF	TGTGCCAGCAGCTGGCAAGATTACCCTAATGAAAAACTGTTTTTT